This T cell receptor (beta chain) stems from a study of CD8 T cells in Susac syndrome (dated by TCRdb to between 2018 and 2021). Context from the whole study: Among the Susac syndrome patients who were sequenced, clinically active disease was present in roughly six and clinical remission was observed in fewer than 10. Susac syndrome patients were therapy-naive, on corticosteroids (some also receiving IVIg), or on IVIg alone at blood withdrawal. The study used repertoire sequencing to test whether antigen drove CD8+ T cell activation and differentiation in Susac syndrome.

What the authors observed across the whole study: The TCR sequencing and HLA analysis was acknowledged to have included a relatively small number of individuals. In the CD4+ T cell repertoire of Susac syndrome patients, clonal expansion was not detected.

V and J are trimmed by 0 bases and 5 bases, and the gene matches miss 10 bases of the junction. CDR1 and CDR2 are read off the germline V gene as MNHEY and SVGAGI. From cysteine to phenylalanine, the CDR3 is 17 amino acids long. This entry keeps only the CDR3 DNA: 51 bases, framed from base 1. Worth noting for this clonotype: It lacks a known antigen. No base qualities exist here, and no much larger clone lies one base off it.

RNA was extracted using the RNeasy kit, and roughly 0.45 to 1 ug of the RNA was reverse transcribed with random hexamers. The immunoSEQ multiplex PCR assay, which covers 54 Vbeta and 13 Jbeta segments, was used to amplify TCR beta CDR3 regions. PCR amplification bias was corrected using a synthetic template baseline for primer optimization and computational correction. The study's processing was this. Reads were assigned to V, D and J genes according to IMGT and analyzed in immunoSEQ Analyzer, with only productive sequences retained. To calculate clonality, Shannon entropy was normalized by log2 of the number of productive unique sequences and then subtracted from one. For each patient and control, public and private clones were evaluated among the 100 most prevalent clones. Clones were defined as Susac-specific if absent from the healthy and MS cohorts, from 1052 published viral clones and from other ImmuneACCESS disease sequences. TCRdb reanalyzed the raw reads on its own, using fastp at Q25 for trimming and MiXCR for clone calling, and kept in-frame beta chains. A single entry per CDR3 protein holds the most common genes and DNA from its merged rows. For this entry, the V and J calls and clone size follow TCRdb and not the study's own pipeline. The sample records under 200,000 distinct CDR3 sequences, roughly nine tenths of which are singletons. Approximately 0.086% of the sample lies in the top ten.

Peripheral blood CD8+ and CD4+ T cells from healthy donors, Susac syndrome patients and multiple sclerosis patients were profiled using high-throughput TCR beta sequencing. Susac syndrome patients met recently defined diagnostic criteria for definite or probable disease. Bulk CD8+ and CD4+ T cells were purified by magnetic negative isolation, whereas CD8+ TEMRA cells were enriched by FACS. Blood was collected in EDTA tubes and processed within 24 hours, with PBMCs isolated through density gradient centrifugation. PBMCs destined for TCR sequencing were cryopreserved in liquid nitrogen and later thawed in a 37 °C water bath. The sorted or isolated CD4+, CD8+ and CD8+ TEMRA cells reached a purity of at least 90%.

This sequence uses TRBV6-5 and TRBJ2-5, with 9 central nucleotides matching TRBD1. This TCR came from a human donor with Susac syndrome. Sequencing was performed on CD4+ T cells from PBMCs. The CDR3 reads as follows: CASSYSGTGSILETQYF. The base sequence is TGTGCCAGCAGTTACTCGGGGACAGGGTCAATTTTGGAGACCCAGTACTTC.